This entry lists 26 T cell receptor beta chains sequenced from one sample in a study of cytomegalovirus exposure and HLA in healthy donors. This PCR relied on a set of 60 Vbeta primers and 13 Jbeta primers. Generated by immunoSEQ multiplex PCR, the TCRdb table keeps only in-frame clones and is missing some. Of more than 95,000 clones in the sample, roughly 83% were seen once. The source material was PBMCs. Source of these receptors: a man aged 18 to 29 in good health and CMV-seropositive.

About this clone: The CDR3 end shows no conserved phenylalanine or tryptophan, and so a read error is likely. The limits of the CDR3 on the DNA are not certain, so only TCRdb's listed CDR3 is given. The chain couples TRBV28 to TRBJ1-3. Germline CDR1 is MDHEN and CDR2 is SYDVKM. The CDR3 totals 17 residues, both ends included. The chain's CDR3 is CASIPIGLMGIFRSGNG.

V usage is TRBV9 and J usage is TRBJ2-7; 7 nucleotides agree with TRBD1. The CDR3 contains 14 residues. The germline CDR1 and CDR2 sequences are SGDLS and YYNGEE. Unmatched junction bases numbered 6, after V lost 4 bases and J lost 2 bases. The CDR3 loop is CASSTGTVTYEQYF. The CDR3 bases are TGTGCCAGCAGCACCGGGACAGTGACCTACGAGCAGTACTTC. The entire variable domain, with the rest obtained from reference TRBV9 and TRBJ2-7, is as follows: DSGVTQTPKHLITATGQRVTLRCSPRSGDLSVYWYQQSLDQGLQFLIQYYNGEERAKGNILERFSAQQFPDLHSELNLSSLELGDSALYFCASSTGTVTYEQYFGPGTRLTVT.

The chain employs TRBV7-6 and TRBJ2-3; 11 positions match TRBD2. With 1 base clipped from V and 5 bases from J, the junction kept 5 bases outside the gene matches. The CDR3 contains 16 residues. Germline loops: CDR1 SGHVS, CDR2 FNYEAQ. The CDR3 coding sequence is TGTGCCAGCAGCTTAGATAGCGGGGGGGCCGGAGATACGCAGTATTTT. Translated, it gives CASSLDSGGAGDTQYF.

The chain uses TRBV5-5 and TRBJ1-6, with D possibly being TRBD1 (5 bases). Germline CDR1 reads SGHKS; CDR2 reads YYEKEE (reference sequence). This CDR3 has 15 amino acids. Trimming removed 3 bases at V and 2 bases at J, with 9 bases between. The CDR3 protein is CASSSDTAYNSPLHF. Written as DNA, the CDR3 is TGTGCCAGCAGCTCGGACACTGCCTATAATTCACCCCTCCACTTT.

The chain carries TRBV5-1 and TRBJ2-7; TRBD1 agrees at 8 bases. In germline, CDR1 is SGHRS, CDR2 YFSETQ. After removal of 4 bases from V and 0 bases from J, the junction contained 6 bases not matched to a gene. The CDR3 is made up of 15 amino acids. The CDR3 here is CASSVDRVISYEQYF. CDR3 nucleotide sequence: TGCGCCAGCAGCGTGGACAGGGTGATCTCCTACGAGCAGTACTTC.

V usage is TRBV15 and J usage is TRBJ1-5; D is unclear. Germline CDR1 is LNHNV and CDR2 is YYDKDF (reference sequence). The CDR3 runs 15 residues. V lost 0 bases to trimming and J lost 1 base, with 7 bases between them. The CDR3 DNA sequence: TGTGCCACCAGCAGAGATACGGGAAGCAATCAGCCCCAGCATTTT. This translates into CATSRDTGSNQPQHF.

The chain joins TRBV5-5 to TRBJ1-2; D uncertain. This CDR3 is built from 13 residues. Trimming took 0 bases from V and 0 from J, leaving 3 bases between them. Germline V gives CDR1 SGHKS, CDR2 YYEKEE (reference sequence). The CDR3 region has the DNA TGTGCCAGCAGCTTGGACACTAACTATGGCTACACCTTC. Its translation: CASSLDTNYGYTF. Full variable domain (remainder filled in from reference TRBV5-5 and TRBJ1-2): DAGVTQSPTHLIKTRGQQVTLRCSPISGHKSVSWYQQVLGQGPQFIFQYYEKEERGRGNFPDRFSARQFPNYSSELNVNALLLGDSALYLCASSLDTNYGYTFGSGTRLTVV.

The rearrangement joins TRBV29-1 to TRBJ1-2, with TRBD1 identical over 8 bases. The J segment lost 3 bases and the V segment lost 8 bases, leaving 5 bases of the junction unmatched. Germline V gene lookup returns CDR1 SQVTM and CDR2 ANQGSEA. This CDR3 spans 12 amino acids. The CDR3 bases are TGCAGCATTGGACAGGGCCACTATGGCTACACCTTC. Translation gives CSIGQGHYGYTF.

DNA of the CDR3: TGTGCCAGCAGCTTAGGCCGCGAGGTGCAGTACTTC. Its protein is CASSLGREVQYF. The chain links TRBV13 to TRBJ2-7, with no clear D. V lost 0 bases to trimming and J lost 9 bases, with 9 bases between them. The germline CDR1 and CDR2 sequences are PRHDT and FYEKMQ (reference sequence). The CDR3 is made up of 12 amino acids.

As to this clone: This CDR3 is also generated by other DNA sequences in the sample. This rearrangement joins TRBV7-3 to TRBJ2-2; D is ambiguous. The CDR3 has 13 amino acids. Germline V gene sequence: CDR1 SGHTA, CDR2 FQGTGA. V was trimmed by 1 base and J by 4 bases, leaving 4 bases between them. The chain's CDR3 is CASSLSGTGELFF. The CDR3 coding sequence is TGTGCCAGCAGCTTAAGCGGCACCGGGGAGCTGTTTTTT.

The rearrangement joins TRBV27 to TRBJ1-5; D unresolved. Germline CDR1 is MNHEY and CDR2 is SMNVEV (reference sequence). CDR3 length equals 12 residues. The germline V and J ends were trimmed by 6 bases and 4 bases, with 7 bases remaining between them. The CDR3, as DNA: TGTGCCAGCAGCCAACGGAATCAGCCCCAGCATTTT. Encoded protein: CASSQRNQPQHF.

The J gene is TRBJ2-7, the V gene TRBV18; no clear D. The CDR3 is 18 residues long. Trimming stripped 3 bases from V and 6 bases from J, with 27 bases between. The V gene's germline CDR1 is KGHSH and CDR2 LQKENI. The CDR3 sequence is CASSPLSSQTVSVPEQYF. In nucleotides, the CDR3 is TGTGCCAGCTCACCGCTTTCGTCCCAAACGGTCTCGGTTCCCGAGCAGTACTTC.

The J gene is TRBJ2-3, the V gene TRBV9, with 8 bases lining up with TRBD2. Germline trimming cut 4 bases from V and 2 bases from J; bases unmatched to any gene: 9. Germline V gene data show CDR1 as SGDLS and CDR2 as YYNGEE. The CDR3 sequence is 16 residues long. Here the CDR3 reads CASSLGGSGATDTQYF. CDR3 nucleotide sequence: TGTGCCAGCAGCCTAGGCGGTAGCGGGGCCACAGATACGCAGTATTTT.

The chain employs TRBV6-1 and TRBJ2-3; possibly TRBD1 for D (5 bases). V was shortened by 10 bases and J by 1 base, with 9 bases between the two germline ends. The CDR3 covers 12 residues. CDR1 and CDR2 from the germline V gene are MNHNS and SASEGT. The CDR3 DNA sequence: TGTGCCACCCAACAGGGCACAGATACGCAGTATTTT. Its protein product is CATQQGTDTQYF.

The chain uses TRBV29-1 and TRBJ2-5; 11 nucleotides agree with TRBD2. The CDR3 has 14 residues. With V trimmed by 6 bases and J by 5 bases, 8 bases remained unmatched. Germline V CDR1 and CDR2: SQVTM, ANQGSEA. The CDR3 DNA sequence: TGCAGCGTGTTAGCGGGGGGGCCATGGGAGACCCAGTACTTC. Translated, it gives CSVLAGGPWETQYF.

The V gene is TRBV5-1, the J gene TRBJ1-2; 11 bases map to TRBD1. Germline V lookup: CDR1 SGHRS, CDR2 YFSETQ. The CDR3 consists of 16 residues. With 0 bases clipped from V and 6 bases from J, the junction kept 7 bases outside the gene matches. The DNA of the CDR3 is TGCGCCAGCAGCTTGGTAACCGGGACAGGGGGAGATGGCTACACCTTC. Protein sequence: CASSLVTGTGGDGYTF.

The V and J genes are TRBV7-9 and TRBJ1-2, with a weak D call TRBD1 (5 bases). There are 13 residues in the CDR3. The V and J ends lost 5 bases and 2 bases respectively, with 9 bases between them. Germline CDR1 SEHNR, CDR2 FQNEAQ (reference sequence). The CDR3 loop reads CASSPDSNYGYTF. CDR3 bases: TGTGCCAGCAGCCCCGACAGCAACTATGGCTACACCTTC.

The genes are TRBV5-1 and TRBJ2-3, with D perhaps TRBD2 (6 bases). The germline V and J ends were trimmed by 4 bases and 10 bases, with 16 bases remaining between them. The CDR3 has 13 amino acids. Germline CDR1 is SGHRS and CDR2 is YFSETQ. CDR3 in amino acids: CASSPGGLDPQYF. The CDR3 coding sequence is TGCGCCAGCAGCCCCGGGGGTTTGGACCCGCAGTATTTT.

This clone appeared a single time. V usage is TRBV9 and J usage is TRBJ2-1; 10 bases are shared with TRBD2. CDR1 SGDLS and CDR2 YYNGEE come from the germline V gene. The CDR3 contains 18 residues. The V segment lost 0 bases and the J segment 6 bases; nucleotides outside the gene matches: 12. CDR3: CASSVATGSGGARNEQFF. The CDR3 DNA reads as TGTGCCAGCAGCGTAGCTACGGGGAGCGGGGGGGCCCGCAATGAGCAGTTCTTC.

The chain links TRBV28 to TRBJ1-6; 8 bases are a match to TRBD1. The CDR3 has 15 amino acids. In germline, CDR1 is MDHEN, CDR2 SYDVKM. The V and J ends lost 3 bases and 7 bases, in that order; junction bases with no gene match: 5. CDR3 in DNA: TGTGCCAGCAGTTTGACAGGGGCGACCAATTCACCCCTCCACTTT. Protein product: CASSLTGATNSPLHF. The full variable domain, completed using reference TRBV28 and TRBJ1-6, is DVKVTQSSRYLVKRTGEKVFLECVQDMDHENMFWYRQDPGLGLRLIYFSYDVKMKEKGDIPEGYSVSREKKERFSLILESASTNQTSMYLCASSLTGATNSPLHFGNGTRLTVT.

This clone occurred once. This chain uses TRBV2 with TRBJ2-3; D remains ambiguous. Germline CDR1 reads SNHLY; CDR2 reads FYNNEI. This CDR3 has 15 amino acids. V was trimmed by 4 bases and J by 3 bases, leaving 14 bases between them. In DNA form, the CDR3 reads TGTGCCAGCAGTGGCGGTCCAGAACGGACAGATACGCAGTATTTT. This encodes CASSGGPERTDTQYF.

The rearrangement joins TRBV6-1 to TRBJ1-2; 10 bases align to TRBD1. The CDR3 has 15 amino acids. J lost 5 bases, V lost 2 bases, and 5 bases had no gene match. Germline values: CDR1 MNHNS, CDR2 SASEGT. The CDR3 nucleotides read TGTGCCAGCAGTGAATACCCGGGACAGGGGTATGGCTACACCTTC. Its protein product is CASSEYPGQGYGYTF.

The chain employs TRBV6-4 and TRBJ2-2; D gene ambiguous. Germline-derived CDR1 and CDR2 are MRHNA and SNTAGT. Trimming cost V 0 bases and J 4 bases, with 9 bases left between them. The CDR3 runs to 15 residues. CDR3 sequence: CASSDSLAPTGELFF. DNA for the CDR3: TGTGCCAGCAGTGACTCCTTGGCTCCCACCGGGGAGCTGTTTTTT.

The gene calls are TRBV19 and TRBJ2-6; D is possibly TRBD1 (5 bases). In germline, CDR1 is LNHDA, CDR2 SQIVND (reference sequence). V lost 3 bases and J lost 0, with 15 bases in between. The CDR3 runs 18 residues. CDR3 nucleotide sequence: TGTGCCAGTAGTATCTTCTCGCAGGGCCCCTCTGGGGCCAACGTCCTGACTTTC. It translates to CASSIFSQGPSGANVLTF.

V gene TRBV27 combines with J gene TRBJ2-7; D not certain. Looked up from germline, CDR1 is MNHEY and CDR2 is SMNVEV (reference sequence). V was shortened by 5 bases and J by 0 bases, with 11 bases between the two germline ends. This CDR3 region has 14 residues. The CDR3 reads CASSLGEGSYEQYF. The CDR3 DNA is TGTGCCAGCAGTCTAGGTGAAGGCTCCTACGAGCAGTACTTC.

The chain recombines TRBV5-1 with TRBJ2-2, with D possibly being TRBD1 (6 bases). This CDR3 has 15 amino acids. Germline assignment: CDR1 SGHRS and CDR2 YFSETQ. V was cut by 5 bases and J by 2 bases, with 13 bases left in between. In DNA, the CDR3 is TGCGCCAGCAGTAACCTGGACAGAAACACCGGGGAGCTGTTTTTT. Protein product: CASSNLDRNTGELFF.